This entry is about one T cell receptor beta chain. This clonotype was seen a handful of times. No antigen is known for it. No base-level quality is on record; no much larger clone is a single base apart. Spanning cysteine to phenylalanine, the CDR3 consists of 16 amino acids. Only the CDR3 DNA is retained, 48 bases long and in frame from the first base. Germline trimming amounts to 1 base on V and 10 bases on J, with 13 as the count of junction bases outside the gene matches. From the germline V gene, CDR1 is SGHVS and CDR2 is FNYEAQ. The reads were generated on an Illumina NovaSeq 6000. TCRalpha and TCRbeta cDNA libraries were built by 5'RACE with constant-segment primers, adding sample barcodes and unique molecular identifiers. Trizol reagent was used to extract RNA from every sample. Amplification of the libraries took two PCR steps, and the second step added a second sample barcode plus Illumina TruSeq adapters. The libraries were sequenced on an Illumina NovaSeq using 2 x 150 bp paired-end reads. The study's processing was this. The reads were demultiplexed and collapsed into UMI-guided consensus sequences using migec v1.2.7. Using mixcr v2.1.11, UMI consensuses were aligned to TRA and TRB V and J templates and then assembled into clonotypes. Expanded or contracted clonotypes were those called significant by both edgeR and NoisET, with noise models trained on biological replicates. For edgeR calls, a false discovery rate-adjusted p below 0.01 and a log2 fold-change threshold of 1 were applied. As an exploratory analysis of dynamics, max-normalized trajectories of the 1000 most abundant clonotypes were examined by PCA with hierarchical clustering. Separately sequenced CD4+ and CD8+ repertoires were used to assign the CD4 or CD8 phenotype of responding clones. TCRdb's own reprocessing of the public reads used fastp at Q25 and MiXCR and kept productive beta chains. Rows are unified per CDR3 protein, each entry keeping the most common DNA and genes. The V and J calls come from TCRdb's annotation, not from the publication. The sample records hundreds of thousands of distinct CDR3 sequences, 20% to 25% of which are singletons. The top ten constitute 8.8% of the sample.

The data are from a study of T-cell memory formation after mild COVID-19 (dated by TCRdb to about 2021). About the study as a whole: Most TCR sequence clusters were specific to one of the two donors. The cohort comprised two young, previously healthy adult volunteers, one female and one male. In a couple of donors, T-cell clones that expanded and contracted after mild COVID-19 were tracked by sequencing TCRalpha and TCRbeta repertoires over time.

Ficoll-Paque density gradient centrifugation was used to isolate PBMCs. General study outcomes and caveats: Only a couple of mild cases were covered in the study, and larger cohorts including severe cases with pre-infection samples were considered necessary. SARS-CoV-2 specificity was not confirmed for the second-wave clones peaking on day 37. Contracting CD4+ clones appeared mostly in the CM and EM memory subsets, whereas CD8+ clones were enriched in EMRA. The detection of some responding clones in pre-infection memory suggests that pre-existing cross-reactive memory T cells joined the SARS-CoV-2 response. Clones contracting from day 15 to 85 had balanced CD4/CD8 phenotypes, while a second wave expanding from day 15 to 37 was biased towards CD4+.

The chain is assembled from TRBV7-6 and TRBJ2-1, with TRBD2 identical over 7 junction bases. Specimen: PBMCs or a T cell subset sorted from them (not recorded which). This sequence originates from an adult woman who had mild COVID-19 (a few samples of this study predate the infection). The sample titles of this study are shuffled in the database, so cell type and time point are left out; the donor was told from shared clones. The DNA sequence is TGTGCCAGCAGCTTAGGGCGGGAGAGGGCCTACGGGGAGCAGTTCTTC. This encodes CASSLGRERAYGEQFF. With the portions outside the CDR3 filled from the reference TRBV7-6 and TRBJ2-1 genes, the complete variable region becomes GAGVSQSPRYKVTKRGQDVALRCDPISGHVSLYWYRQALGQGPEFLTYFNYEAQQDKSGLPNDRFSAERPEGSISTLTIQRTEQRDSAMYRCASSLGRERAYGEQFFGPGTRLTVL.